This T cell receptor beta chain was sequenced during a study of blood T cell repertoires in COVID-19. V lost 3 bases to trimming and J lost 1 base, with 15 bases between them. The germline V gene encodes CDR1 LNHDA and CDR2 SQIVND (reference sequence). The CDR3 extends over 16 amino acids. Here immunoSEQ multiplex PCR was the method, and the copy in TCRdb shows in-frame clones only, minus some. The table includes roughly 180,000 clones, roughly nine tenths detected once. What was sequenced was PBMCs or T cells enriched from blood (not recorded which). The chain has TRBV19 and TRBJ1-1, with D possibly being TRBD1 (6 bases). This TCR came from a woman aged 25 to 39 who had recovered from COVID-19. CDR3 amino acids: CASSMVRQGRNTEAFF. The DNA of the CDR3 is TGTGCCAGTAGTATGGTCCGGCAGGGGCGGAACACTGAAGCTTTCTTT.